The 11 T cell receptor beta chains presented below share a single source sample, sequenced in a study of graft-versus-host responses after intestinal transplantation. TCRdb's copy holds only in-frame clones and misses some; the assay was immunoSEQ multiplex PCR. The sample records roughly 92,000 clones, about 88% being singletons. Antigen specificity for these receptors is unknown. The sample here was unstimulated CD4+ T cells sorted from spleen or lymph node cells, taken before transplant. These TCRs come from a human donor who was the organ donor for an intestinal transplant.

The chain uses TRBV30 and TRBJ2-3; 8 bases align to TRBD2. J gave up 2 bases and V 2 bases, and 6 bases lay outside the gene matches. Per germline, CDR1 GTSNPN and CDR2 SVGIG (reference sequence). The length of the CDR3 is 15 residues. CDR3 DNA sequence: TGTGCCTGGAGTTACATCGGGGGGGTCACAGATACGCAGTATTTT. Translation gives CAWSYIGGVTDTQYF.

This chain connects TRBV5-1 to TRBJ2-6; D remains ambiguous. The CDR3 has 14 amino acids. CDR1 is SGHRS and CDR2 is YFSETQ in the germline V gene. V was pared by 2 bases and J by 2 bases, with 5 bases between. The DNA for the CDR3 is TGCGCCAGCAGCTTCCCGGCTGGGGCCAACGTCCTGACTTTC. Protein product: CASSFPAGANVLTF.

The V gene is TRBV7-9, the J gene TRBJ1-2, with D perhaps matching TRBD1 (6 bases). The germline V and J ends were trimmed by 8 bases and 2 bases, with 9 bases remaining between them. The CDR3 runs 12 residues. Germline V gene data show CDR1 as SEHNR and CDR2 as FQNEAQ (reference sequence). DNA for the CDR3: TGTGCCAGCTCGCAGGGGAACTATGGCTACACCTTC. It encodes CASSQGNYGYTF.

The chain has TRBV19 and TRBJ1-3, with a tentative D call TRBD1 (5 bases). Between the trimmed V and J ends, which lost 3 bases and 0 bases, there was a span of 15 bases. This CDR3 comprises 17 residues. Germline values: CDR1 LNHDA, CDR2 SQIVND (reference sequence). Here the CDR3 reads CASSMGGRASSGNTIYF. CDR3 sequence (DNA): TGTGCCAGTAGTATGGGCGGCAGGGCTTCCTCTGGAAACACCATATATTTT. Full variable domain (missing parts from reference TRBV19 and TRBJ1-3): DGGITQSPKYLFRKEGQNVTLSCEQNLNHDAMYWYRQDPGQGLRLIYYSQIVNDFQKGDIAEGYSVSREKKESFPLTVTSAQKNPTAFYLCASSMGGRASSGNTIYFGEGSWLTVV.

The rearrangement links TRBV6-5 to TRBJ1-5, with D unclear. The germline V and J ends were trimmed by 2 bases and 7 bases, with 12 bases remaining between them. CDR3 length: 14 residues. Germline values: CDR1 MNHEY, CDR2 SVGAGI. CDR3 DNA sequence: TGTGCCAGCAGTTACGGTCGGTCGGGGCAGCCCCAGCATTTT. Its protein is CASSYGRSGQPQHF.

This sequence joins TRBV11-1 and TRBJ2-3, with D possibly matching TRBD2 (6 bases). The germline V and J ends were trimmed by 0 bases and 0 bases, with 19 bases remaining between them. Germline CDR1 is SGHAT and CDR2 is FQDESV (reference sequence). The length of the CDR3 is 19 residues. The CDR3 sequence: CASSLAQGAPRGSTDTQYF. CDR3 bases: TGTGCCAGCAGCTTAGCTCAAGGGGCGCCACGGGGGAGCACAGATACGCAGTATTTT. The full variable domain, in which reference TRBV11-1 and TRBJ2-3 provide the parts outside the CDR3, is EAEVAQSPRYKITEKSQAVAFWCDPISGHATLYWYRQILGQGPELLVQFQDESVVDDSQLPKDRFSAERLKGVDSTLKIQPAELGDSAMYLCASSLAQGAPRGSTDTQYFGPGTRLTVL.

In this sample, this clone turned up once. The chain recombines TRBV5-1 with TRBJ1-4, with D unclear. The CDR3 totals 14 residues. In germline, CDR1 is SGHRS, CDR2 YFSETQ. Trimming left V 0 bases short and J 4 bases short, with 7 bases between. CDR3 in DNA: TGCGCCAGCAGCTTGGCCTCCCTTAATGAAAAACTGTTTTTT. Amino acid sequence: CASSLASLNEKLFF.

The rearrangement joins TRBV19 to TRBJ2-2, with 8 nucleotides matching TRBD1. The CDR3 length is 16 residues. Germline lookup yields CDR1 LNHDA and CDR2 SQIVND (reference sequence). Trimming removed 3 bases from V and 4 bases from J; junction bases left unmatched: 7. The CDR3 nucleotides are TGTGCCAGTAGTATTCGGGCAGGGGGCCCCACCGGGGAGCTGTTTTTT. It encodes CASSIRAGGPTGELFF. Variable domain in full (rest from reference TRBV19 and TRBJ2-2): DGGITQSPKYLFRKEGQNVTLSCEQNLNHDAMYWYRQDPGQGLRLIYYSQIVNDFQKGDIAEGYSVSREKKESFPLTVTSAQKNPTAFYLCASSIRAGGPTGELFFGEGSRLTVL.

The CDR3 loop is CASSQWGEGEQFF. Here the CDR3 DNA reads TGTGCCAGCAGCCAATGGGGGGAGGGGGAGCAGTTCTTC. The chain joins TRBV7-3 to TRBJ2-1; 7 positions match TRBD2. Trimming cost V 5 bases and J 10 bases; bases outside gene matches: 8. The CDR3 has 13 residues. Germline CDR1 SGHTA, CDR2 FQGTGA.

The gene calls are TRBV5-1 and TRBJ2-7; D is unresolved. The germline gives CDR1 SGHRS, CDR2 YFSETQ. The CDR3 length is 12 residues. Trimming took off 4 bases at V and 6 bases at J, with 11 bases between the two ends. DNA for the CDR3: TGCGCCAGCAGCCCCACGTCCAGCGAGCAGTACTTC. Translating it yields CASSPTSSEQYF.

This clone turned up a few times. This chain connects TRBV2 to TRBJ2-3; D gene unclear. Germline loops: CDR1 SNHLY, CDR2 FYNNEI. This CDR3 is built from 13 residues. V dropped 4 bases and J dropped 6 bases, with 11 bases sitting between them. CDR3 nucleotides: TGTGCCAGCAGTGTCCGTTACAGCGATACGCAGTATTTT. Protein product: CASSVRYSDTQYF. Supplemented by reference TRBV2 and TRBJ2-3, the full variable domain reads EPEVTQTPSHQVTQMGQEVILRCVPISNHLYFYWYRQILGQKVEFLVSFYNNEISEKSEIFDDQFSVERPDGSNFTLKIRSTKLEDSAMYFCASSVRYSDTQYFGPGTRLTVL.